The source of this T cell receptor beta chain is a study of human T cells and chemical hapten exposure. Study-level background: Patients, predominantly female, presented with alopecia areata, totalis or universalis. The study, taken as a whole, reports: TCRs above 1 in 1000 frequency did not change with DPC sensitization. Expanded TCRs grouped into significantly more large CDR3 similarity clusters than controls produced.

CDR1 and CDR2 from the germline V gene are SQVTM and ANQGSEA. CDR3 length: 15 amino acids. V lost 7 bases to trimming and J lost 0 bases; unmatched junction nucleotides: 9. MiXCR was run by TCRdb on the RACE reads, yielding one entry per CDR3 protein. The sample lists 100,000 or so distinct CDR3 sequences; more than 9.5% were seen once. The sample's time point: patch test 2, 6 weeks after DPC sensitization. The treatment here: therapeutic diphenylcyclopropenone sensitization with weekly scalp DPC. Total RNA extraction was carried out from unfractionated whole blood. There are many counts of this clonotype. What it binds is unknown.

The sequence was obtained from a man aged 40-49 years with alopecia areata. Some clones in this sample may be carry-over from other donors' samples. The sample in question was whole blood, obtained in connection with sensitization to the hapten diphenylcyclopropenone (DPC). The chain employs TRBV29-1 and TRBJ1-3; 7 bases agree with TRBD1. In nucleotides, the CDR3 is TGCAGCGCTTCGCTCCAGGGGGGCTCTGGAAACACCATATATTTT. Protein sequence: CSASLQGGSGNTIYF.